The present T cell receptor beta chain was sequenced within a study of T cells in Graves' hyperthyroidism and ophthalmopathy. Study-level results: Ophthalmopathy, as predicted by the model, came a median about seven months after the prediction.

Amplified TCR beta CDR3 regions derived from RNA transcripts. An initial round of RT-PCR targeting the TCR CDR3 relied on the HTBI primer set. TCRdb redid the calling of the multiplex PCR reads with MiXCR, one entry per CDR3 protein. The table lists roughly 720,000 distinct CDR3 sequences, 17% of them singletons. An approximately 10 ml volume of fresh peripheral blood provided the PBMCs. This clonotype was observed many times. Its antigen is undetermined. The sequence derives from a man between 45 and 60 years old with Graves' hyperthyroidism. Input material: blood.

The CDR3 reads CASSFKSSYNEQFF. DNA of the CDR3: TGTGCCAGCAGCTTTAAGAGCTCCTACAATGAGCAGTTCTTC. The rearrangement joins TRBV12-3 or TRBV12-4 to TRBJ2-1, with D unclear. The V end was cut by 6 bases, the J end by 0 bases, with 9 bases between. CDR3 size: 14 residues.